A single sample is the source of the 6 T cell receptor beta chains below, sequenced in a study of T cells in Graves' hyperthyroidism and ophthalmopathy (dated by TCRdb to the late 2010s). Library preparation was by multiplex PCR. Instrument used: Illumina HiSeq 2000. Amplification of TCR beta CDR3 regions was carried out from RNA transcripts. The TCR CDR3 was subjected to a first round of RT-PCR using the HTBI primer set and the Qiagen OneStep RT-PCR kit. Using fastp trimming at Q25 and MiXCR clonotype assembly, TCRdb reanalyzed the public sequencing data and kept in-frame beta chains. Each CDR3 protein appears once, grouped with its most common genes and DNA. The sample has fewer than 750,000 distinct CDR3 sequences on record, roughly 46% of them singletons. More than 7.5% of the sample comes from the top ten. Sequenced sample: peripheral blood or thyroid tissue (not recorded which). These receptor sequences come from a young woman with Graves' hyperthyroidism.

Regarding this clonotype: A read error may produce the germline difference seen at one junction end. The rearrangement uses TRBV4-3 and TRBJ2-7, with 9 bases lining up with TRBD1. Germline CDR1 and CDR2: LGHNA and YSLEER. There are 16 residues in the CDR3. The CDR3 is CANSQDTGTGSYEQYF. The CDR3 DNA sequence: TGCGCCAACAGCCAAGATACGGGGACAGGGAGCTACGAGCAGTACTTC.

The V and J genes are TRBV11-1 and TRBJ2-7, with D perhaps TRBD1 (5 bases). V was shortened by 2 bases and J by 2 bases, with 10 bases between the two germline ends. CDR3 length: 14 residues. From germline, CDR1 is SGHAT and CDR2 FQDESV (reference sequence). The CDR3 reads CASSLFQGAYEQYF. CDR3 in DNA: TGTGCCAGCAGCTTATTTCAGGGCGCCTACGAGCAGTACTTC.

This clonotype was found many times. This chain connects TRBV15 to TRBJ1-5; 8 nucleotides align to TRBD1. The germline V gene encodes CDR1 LNHNV and CDR2 YYDKDF (reference sequence). Trimming removed 8 bases from V and 0 bases from J; junction bases left unmatched: 9. The CDR3 has 16 amino acids. CDR3 sequence (DNA): TGTGCCACCGGAGAGGGACAGGCCCATAGCAATCAGCCCCAGCATTTT. This codes for CATGEGQAHSNQPQHF.

This clonotype was seen ten or more times. The gene calls are TRBV4-2 and TRBJ2-7; D gene unclear. The CDR3 loop spans 14 amino acids. Germline assignment: CDR1 LGHNA and CDR2 YNFKEQ. V was trimmed by 1 base and J by 3 bases, leaving 10 bases between them. CDR3 sequence: CASSQALAVYEQYF. The CDR3 DNA reads TGTGCCAGCAGCCAAGCTCTGGCGGTCTACGAGCAGTACTTC.

The chain links TRBV7-9 to TRBJ2-1, with TRBD2 matching 7 bases. The CDR3 totals 15 residues. J lost 8 bases, V lost 1 base, and 8 bases had no gene match. Germline V gives CDR1 SEHNR, CDR2 FQNEAQ (reference sequence). DNA of the CDR3: TGTGCCAGCAGCTTAGTACGCGGGAGTGAGGATGAGCAGTTCTTC. Its translation: CASSLVRGSEDEQFF. Using reference TRBV7-9 and TRBJ2-1 for the parts outside the CDR3, the full variable domain is DTGVSQNPRHKITKRGQNVTFRCDPISEHNRLYWYRQTLGQGPEFLTYFQNEAQLEKSRLLSDRFSAERPKGSFSTLEIQRTEQGDSAMYLCASSLVRGSEDEQFFGPGTRLTVL.

Many counts were recorded for this clonotype. The V call is TRBV5-8, the J call TRBJ2-7; D not certain. V lost 0 bases to trimming and J lost 4 bases, with 8 bases between them. CDR3 length: 13 amino acids. The germline V gene has CDR1 SGHTS and CDR2 YDEGEE. The CDR3 spells CASSLEGKYEQYF. In DNA, the CDR3 is TGTGCCAGCAGCTTGGAAGGGAAGTACGAGCAGTACTTC. The full variable domain, rest sourced from reference TRBV5-8 and TRBJ2-7, is EAGVTQSPTHLIKTRGQQATLRCSPISGHTSVYWYQQALGLGLQFLLWYDEGEERNRGNFPPRFSGRQFPNYSSELNVNALELEDSALYLCASSLEGKYEQYFGPGTRLTVT.